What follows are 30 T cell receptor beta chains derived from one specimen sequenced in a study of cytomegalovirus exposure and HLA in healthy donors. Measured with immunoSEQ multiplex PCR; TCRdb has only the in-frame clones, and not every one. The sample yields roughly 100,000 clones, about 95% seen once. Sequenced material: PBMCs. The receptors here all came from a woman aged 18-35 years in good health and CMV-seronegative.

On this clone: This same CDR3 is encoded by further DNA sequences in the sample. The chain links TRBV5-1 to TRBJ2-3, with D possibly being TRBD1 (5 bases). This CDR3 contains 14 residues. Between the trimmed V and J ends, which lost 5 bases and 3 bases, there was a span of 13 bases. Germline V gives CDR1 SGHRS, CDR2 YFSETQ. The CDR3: CASSLGTGTDTQYF. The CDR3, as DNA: TGCGCCAGCAGTCTCGGAACAGGTACAGATACGCAGTATTTT.

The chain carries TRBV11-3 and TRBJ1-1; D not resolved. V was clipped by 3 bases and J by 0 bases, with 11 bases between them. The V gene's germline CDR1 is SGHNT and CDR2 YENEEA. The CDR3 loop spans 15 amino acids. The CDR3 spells CASSLRAPLNTEAFF. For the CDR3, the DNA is TGTGCCAGCAGCTTGAGGGCCCCTTTGAACACTGAAGCTTTCTTT.

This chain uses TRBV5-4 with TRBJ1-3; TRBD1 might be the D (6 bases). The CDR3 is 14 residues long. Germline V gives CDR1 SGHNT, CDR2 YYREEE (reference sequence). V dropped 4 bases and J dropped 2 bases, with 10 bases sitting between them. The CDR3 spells CASSQQGAGNTIYF. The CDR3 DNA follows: TGTGCCAGCAGCCAACAGGGAGCTGGAAACACCATATATTTT.

CDR3 region: CASSQGTGGYTIYF. In DNA, the CDR3 is TGCGCCAGCAGCCAAGGGACAGGGGGATACACCATATATTTT. V is TRBV4-1 and J is TRBJ1-3, with 10 bases fitting TRBD1. Germline V gene sequence: CDR1 MGHRA, CDR2 YSYEKL. CDR3 length: 14 amino acids. V dropped 1 base and J dropped 8; count of bases not matched to a gene: 2.

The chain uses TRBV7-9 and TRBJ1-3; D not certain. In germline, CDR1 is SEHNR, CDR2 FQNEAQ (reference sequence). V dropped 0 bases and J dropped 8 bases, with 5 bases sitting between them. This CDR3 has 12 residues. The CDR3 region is CASSLASDTIYF. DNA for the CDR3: TGTGCCAGCAGCTTAGCGTCGGACACCATATATTTT. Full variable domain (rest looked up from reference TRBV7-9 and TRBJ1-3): DTGVSQNPRHKITKRGQNVTFRCDPISEHNRLYWYRQTLGQGPEFLTYFQNEAQLEKSRLLSDRFSAERPKGSFSTLEIQRTEQGDSAMYLCASSLASDTIYFGEGSWLTVV.

DNA for the CDR3: TGTGCCAGCAGCCGCAGCGGGGGGCCCTACGAGCAGTACTTC. Translating gives CASSRSGGPYEQYF. The V gene is TRBV7-2, the J gene TRBJ2-7; 9 positions match TRBD2. The CDR3 totals 14 residues. The V gene end was trimmed by 5 bases and the J gene end by 2 bases; junction bases not matched to a gene: 4. The germline V gene has CDR1 SGHTA and CDR2 FQGNSA. Variable domain in full (rest from reference TRBV7-2 and TRBJ2-7): GAGVSQSPSNKVTEKGKDVELRCDPISGHTALYWYRQSLGQGLEFLIYFQGNSAPDKSGLPSDRFSAERTGGSVSTLTIQRTQQEDSAVYLCASSRSGGPYEQYFGPGTRLTVT.

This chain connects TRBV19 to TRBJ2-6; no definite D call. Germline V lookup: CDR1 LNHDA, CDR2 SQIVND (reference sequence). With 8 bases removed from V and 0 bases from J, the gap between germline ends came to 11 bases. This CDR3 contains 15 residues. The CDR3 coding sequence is TGTGCCAGTTCAGAACACAGCTCTGGGGCCAACGTCCTGACTTTC. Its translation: CASSEHSSGANVLTF.

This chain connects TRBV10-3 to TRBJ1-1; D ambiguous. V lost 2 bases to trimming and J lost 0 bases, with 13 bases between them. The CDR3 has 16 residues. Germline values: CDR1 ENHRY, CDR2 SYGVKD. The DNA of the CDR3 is TGTGCCATCAGTGAGCCCAGTAACAAATTGAACACTGAAGCTTTCTTT. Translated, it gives CAISEPSNKLNTEAFF.

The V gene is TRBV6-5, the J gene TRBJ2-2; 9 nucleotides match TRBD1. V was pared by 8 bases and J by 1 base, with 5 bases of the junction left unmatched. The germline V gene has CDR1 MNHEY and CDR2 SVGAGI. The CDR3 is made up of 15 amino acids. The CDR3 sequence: CASCTGGLNTGELFF. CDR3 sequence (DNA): TGTGCCAGCTGTACAGGGGGCTTGAACACCGGGGAGCTGTTTTTT.

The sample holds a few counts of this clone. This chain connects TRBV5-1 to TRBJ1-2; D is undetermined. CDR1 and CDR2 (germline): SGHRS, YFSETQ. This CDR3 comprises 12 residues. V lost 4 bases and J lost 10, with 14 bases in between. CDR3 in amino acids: CASSESSDFYTF. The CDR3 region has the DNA TGCGCCAGCAGCGAGAGTTCGGACTTCTACACCTTC.

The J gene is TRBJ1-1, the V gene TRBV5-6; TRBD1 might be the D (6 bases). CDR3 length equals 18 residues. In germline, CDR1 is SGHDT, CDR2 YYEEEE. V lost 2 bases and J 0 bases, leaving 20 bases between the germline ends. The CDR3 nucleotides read TGTGCCAGCAGCTTTTTTTCAGATACAGGGTTGATGAACACTGAAGCTTTCTTT. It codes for CASSFFSDTGLMNTEAFF.

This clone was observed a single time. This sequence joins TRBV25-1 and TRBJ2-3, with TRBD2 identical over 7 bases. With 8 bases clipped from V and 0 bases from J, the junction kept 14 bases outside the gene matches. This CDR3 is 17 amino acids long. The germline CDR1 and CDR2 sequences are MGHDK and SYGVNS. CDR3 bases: TGTGCCAGCCGAGAAACAGCTAGCGGACGTAGCACAGATACGCAGTATTTT. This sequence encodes CASRETASGRSTDTQYF.

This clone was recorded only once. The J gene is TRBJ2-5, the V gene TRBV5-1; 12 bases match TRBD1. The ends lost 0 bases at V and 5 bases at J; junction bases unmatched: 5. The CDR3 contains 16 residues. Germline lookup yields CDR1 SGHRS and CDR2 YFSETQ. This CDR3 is CASSLEGTGGSETQYF. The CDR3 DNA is TGCGCCAGCAGCTTGGAAGGGACAGGGGGCAGCGAGACCCAGTACTTC.

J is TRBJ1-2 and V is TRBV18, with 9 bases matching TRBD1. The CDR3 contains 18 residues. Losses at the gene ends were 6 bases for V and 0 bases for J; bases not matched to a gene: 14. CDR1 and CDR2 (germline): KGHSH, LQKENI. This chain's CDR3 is CASSPNGQGPLTNYGYTF. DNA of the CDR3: TGTGCCAGCTCGCCTAACGGACAGGGGCCTCTAACTAACTATGGCTACACCTTC.

CDR3 sequence reads: CASSPRGGRQDTQYF. The CDR3 nucleotides are TGTGCCAGCAGTCCCCGGGGGGGGCGGCAAGATACGCAGTATTTT. The chain recombines TRBV27 with TRBJ2-3; 8 bases are shared with TRBD2. Per germline, CDR1 MNHEY and CDR2 SMNVEV (reference sequence). The CDR3 has 15 amino acids. Unmatched junction bases numbered 9, after V lost 5 bases and J lost 5 bases.

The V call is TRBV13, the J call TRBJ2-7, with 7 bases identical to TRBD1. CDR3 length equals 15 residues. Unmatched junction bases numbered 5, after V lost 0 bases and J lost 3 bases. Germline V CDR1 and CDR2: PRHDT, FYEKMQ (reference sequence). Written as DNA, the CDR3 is TGTGCCAGCAGCTTAGGCCTGTCAGGGGGCTACGAGCAGTACTTC. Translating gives CASSLGLSGGYEQYF.

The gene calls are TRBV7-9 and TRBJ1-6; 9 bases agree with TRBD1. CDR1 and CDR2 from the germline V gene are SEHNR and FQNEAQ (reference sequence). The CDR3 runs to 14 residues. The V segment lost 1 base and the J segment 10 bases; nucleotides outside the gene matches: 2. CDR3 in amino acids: CASSLGQGESPLHF. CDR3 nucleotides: TGTGCCAGCAGCTTAGGACAGGGGGAATCACCCCTCCACTTT. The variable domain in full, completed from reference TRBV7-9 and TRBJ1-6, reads DTGVSQNPRHKITKRGQNVTFRCDPISEHNRLYWYRQTLGQGPEFLTYFQNEAQLEKSRLLSDRFSAERPKGSFSTLEIQRTEQGDSAMYLCASSLGQGESPLHFGNGTRLTVT.

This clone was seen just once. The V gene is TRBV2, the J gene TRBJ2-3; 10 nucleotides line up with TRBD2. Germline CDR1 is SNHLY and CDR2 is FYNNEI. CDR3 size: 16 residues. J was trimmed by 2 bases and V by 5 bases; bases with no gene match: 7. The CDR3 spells CASSIPSGGITDTQYF. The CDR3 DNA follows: TGTGCCAGCAGTATCCCTAGCGGGGGAATCACAGATACGCAGTATTTT. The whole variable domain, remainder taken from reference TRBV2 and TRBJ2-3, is EPEVTQTPSHQVTQMGQEVILRCVPISNHLYFYWYRQILGQKVEFLVSFYNNEISEKSEIFDDQFSVERPDGSNFTLKIRSTKLEDSAMYFCASSIPSGGITDTQYFGPGTRLTVL.

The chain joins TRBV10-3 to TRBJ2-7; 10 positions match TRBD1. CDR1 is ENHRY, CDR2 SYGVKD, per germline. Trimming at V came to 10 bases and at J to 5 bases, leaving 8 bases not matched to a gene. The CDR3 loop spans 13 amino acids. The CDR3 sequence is CATNGQGVHEQYF. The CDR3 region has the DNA TGTGCCACCAACGGACAGGGGGTCCACGAGCAGTACTTC.

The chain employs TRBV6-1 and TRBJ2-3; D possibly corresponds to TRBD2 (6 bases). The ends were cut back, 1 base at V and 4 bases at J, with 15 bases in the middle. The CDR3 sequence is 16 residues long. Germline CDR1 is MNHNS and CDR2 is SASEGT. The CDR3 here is CASSEDGNGSADTQYF. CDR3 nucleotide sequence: TGTGCCAGCAGTGAAGACGGTAACGGGAGTGCAGATACGCAGTATTTT.

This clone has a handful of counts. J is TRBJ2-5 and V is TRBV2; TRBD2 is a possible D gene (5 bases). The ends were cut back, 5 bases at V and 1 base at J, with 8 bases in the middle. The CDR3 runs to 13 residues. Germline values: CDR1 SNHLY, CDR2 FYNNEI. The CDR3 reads CASSRLLQETQYF. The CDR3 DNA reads TGTGCCAGCAGTCGACTACTCCAAGAGACCCAGTACTTC.

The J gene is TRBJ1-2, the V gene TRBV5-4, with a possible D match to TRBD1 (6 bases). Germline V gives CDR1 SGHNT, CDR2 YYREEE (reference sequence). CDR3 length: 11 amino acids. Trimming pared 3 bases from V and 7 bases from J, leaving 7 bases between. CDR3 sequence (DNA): TGTGCCAGCAGCTCGGACAGTGGCTACACCTTC. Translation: CASSSDSGYTF.

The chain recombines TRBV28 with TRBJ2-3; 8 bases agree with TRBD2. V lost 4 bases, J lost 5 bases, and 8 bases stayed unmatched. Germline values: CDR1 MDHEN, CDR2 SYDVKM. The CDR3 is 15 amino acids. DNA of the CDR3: TGTGCCAGCAGTTCCCCAGCGGGAGAGGGAGATACGCAGTATTTT. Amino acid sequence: CASSSPAGEGDTQYF.

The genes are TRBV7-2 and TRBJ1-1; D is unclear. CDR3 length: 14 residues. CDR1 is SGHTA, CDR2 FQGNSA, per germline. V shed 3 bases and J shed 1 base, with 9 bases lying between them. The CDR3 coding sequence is TGTGCCAGCAGCTTGTATCTCGGGAACACTGAAGCTTTCTTT. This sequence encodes CASSLYLGNTEAFF.

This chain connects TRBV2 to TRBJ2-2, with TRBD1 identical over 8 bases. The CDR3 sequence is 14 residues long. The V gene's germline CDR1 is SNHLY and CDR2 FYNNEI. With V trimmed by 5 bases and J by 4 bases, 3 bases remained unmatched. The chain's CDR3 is CASSQGQGTGELFF. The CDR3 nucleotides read TGTGCCAGCAGTCAAGGACAGGGCACCGGGGAGCTGTTTTTT.

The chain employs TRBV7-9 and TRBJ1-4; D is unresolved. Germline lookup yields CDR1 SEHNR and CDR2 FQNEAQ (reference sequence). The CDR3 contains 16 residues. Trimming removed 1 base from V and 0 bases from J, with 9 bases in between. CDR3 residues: CASSLVVQTTNEKLFF. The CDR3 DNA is TGTGCCAGCAGCTTAGTGGTACAGACAACTAATGAAAAACTGTTTTTT.

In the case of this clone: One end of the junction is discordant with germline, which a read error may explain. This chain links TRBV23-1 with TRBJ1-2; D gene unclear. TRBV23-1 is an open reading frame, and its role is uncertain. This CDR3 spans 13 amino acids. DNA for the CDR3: TGCGCCAGCAGAGGGTGCGGGAACTCTGGCTACACCTTC. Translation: CASRGCGNSGYTF.

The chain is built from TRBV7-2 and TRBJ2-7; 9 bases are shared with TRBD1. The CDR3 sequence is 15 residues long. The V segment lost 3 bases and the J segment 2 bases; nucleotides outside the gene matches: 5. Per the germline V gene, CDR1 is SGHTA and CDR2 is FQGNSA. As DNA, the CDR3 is TGTGCCAGCAGCTTTGGGGACAGGGTAACCTACGAGCAGTACTTC. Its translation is CASSFGDRVTYEQYF.

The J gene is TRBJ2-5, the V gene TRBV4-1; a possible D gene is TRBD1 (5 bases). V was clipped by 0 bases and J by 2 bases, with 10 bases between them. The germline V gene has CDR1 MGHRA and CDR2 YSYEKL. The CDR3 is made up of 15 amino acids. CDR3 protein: CASSQESAGQETQYF. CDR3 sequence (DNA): TGCGCCAGCAGCCAAGAGAGTGCAGGGCAAGAGACCCAGTACTTC.

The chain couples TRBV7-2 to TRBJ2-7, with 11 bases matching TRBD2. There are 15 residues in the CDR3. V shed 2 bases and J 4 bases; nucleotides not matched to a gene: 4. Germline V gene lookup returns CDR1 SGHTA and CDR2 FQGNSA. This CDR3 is CASSLTSGSTYEQYF. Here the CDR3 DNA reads TGTGCCAGCAGCTTAACTAGCGGGAGTACGTACGAGCAGTACTTC.